These 25 T cell receptor beta chains came from one sample sequenced in a study of blood T cells in healthy people across ages. With a J-beta primer mix and a sample-barcoded 5' primer, a second PCR ran about 6 to 11 cycles. TCRdb called the 5' RACE reads again in MiXCR, with one record for every CDR3 protein. The sample contains about 720,000 distinct CDR3 sequences, roughly 20% of which appear only once. The sample consisted of blood. The receptors shown here come from a man between 65 and 85 years old in good health.

The chain's CDR3 is CSAAERADGYTF. The CDR3 DNA reads TGCAGTGCTGCGGAGAGGGCGGATGGCTACACCTTC. The chain couples TRBV20-1 to TRBJ1-2; D gene uncertain. The germline V and J ends were trimmed by 5 bases and 6 bases, with 13 bases remaining between them. The CDR3 contains 12 residues. Germline CDR1 reads DFQATT; CDR2 reads SNEGSKA (reference sequence).

In its sample, this clonotype was seen a few times. The chain links TRBV29-1 to TRBJ2-1, with D perhaps matching TRBD1 or TRBD2 (6 bases each). This CDR3 is built from 14 residues. Germline loops: CDR1 SQVTM, CDR2 ANQGSEA. Trimming left V 7 bases short and J 2 bases short, with 15 bases between. CDR3 DNA sequence: TGCAGCGGAAGCAAAGGGGGGACCTACAATGAGCAGTTCTTC. This translates into CSGSKGGTYNEQFF.

The rearrangement joins TRBV19 to TRBJ1-2; possible D gene TRBD1, 6 bases. This CDR3 spans 15 amino acids. Germline V gene data show CDR1 as LNHDA and CDR2 as SQIVND (reference sequence). Trimming stripped 3 bases from V and 4 bases from J, with 15 bases between. CDR3 amino acids: CASSIYPGVPYGYTF. The CDR3 nucleotides read TGTGCCAGTAGTATTTACCCAGGGGTACCCTATGGCTACACCTTC.

This chain joins TRBV5-1 and TRBJ2-1; D is uncertain. Germline CDR1 SGHRS, CDR2 YFSETQ. Trimming stripped 1 base from V and 3 bases from J, with 8 bases between. This CDR3 has 14 amino acids. CDR3 region: CASSLKVGYNEQFF. DNA of the CDR3: TGCGCCAGCAGCTTGAAGGTAGGCTACAATGAGCAGTTCTTC.

Regarding this clonotype: A single base separates this from a much larger clone, so it may be a read error. The gene calls are TRBV29-1 and TRBJ2-1; 10 bases align to TRBD2. CDR3 length equals 14 residues. Germline V gene lookup returns CDR1 SQVTM and CDR2 ANQGSEA. CDR3: CSANRLAGHNGQFF. The CDR3 DNA is TGCAGCGCTAACAGACTAGCGGGTCACAATGGGCAGTTCTTC.

The chain uses TRBV5-1 and TRBJ2-5; 7 bases are shared with TRBD2. J lost 2 bases, V lost 1 base, and 5 bases had no gene match. CDR1 and CDR2 from the germline V gene are SGHRS and YFSETQ. CDR3 length: 15 residues. CDR3 nucleotides: TGCGCCAGCAGCTTGATGTGGGGGGGGCAAGAGACCCAGTACTTC. It encodes CASSLMWGGQETQYF.

This clonotype has a count of ten or more. The J gene is TRBJ1-2, the V gene TRBV18; 9 bases agree with TRBD1. CDR1 is KGHSH, CDR2 LQKENI, per germline. V shed 1 base and J 5 bases; nucleotides not matched to a gene: 5. The CDR3 sequence is 15 residues long. CDR3 sequence: CASSPLDRGRYGYTF. DNA for the CDR3: TGTGCCAGCTCACCACTGGACAGGGGCCGGTATGGCTACACCTTC.

This clonotype was seen only a few times. V usage is TRBV5-4 and J usage is TRBJ2-2; 7 nucleotides match TRBD2. CDR3 length equals 15 residues. Trimming at V came to 2 bases and at J to 5 bases, leaving 6 bases not matched to a gene. Germline CDR1 reads SGHNT; CDR2 reads YYREEE (reference sequence). CDR3 DNA: TGTGCCAGCAGCTTCGGGGGGAGGAGTACCGGGGAGCTGTTTTTT. Protein product: CASSFGGRSTGELFF.

This clonotype has a count of ten or more. The rearrangement uses TRBV12-3 or TRBV12-4 and TRBJ1-4; 7 nucleotides match TRBD1. The CDR3 has 14 amino acids. Unmatched junction bases numbered 7, after V lost 6 bases and J lost 6 bases. CDR3 coding DNA: TGTGCCAGCAGAGAGGGGGCGCCGGATGAAAAACTGTTTTTT. Its translation is CASREGAPDEKLFF.

The chain uses TRBV7-6 and TRBJ2-3, with D perhaps TRBD1 or TRBD2 (5 bases each). The CDR3 is 17 residues long. Trimming cost V 0 bases and J 1 base, with 14 bases left between them. Germline CDR1 SGHVS, CDR2 FNYEAQ. CDR3 DNA: TGTGCCAGCAGCTTAGCGGTGGGGACCCCAGGCACAGATACGCAGTATTTT. Protein product: CASSLAVGTPGTDTQYF.

This clonotype was detected many times. The J gene is TRBJ2-3, the V gene TRBV12-3 or TRBV12-4; D remains unclear. Trimming shortened V by 10 bases and J by 2 bases, and 10 bases separated the two germline ends. This CDR3 is 12 amino acids long. The CDR3 nucleotides are TGTGCCACCACGGAAGACACAGATACGCAGTATTTT. This encodes CATTEDTDTQYF.

The V call is TRBV6-2 or TRBV6-3, the J call TRBJ1-1; D may be TRBD1 (5 bases). The CDR3 consists of 14 residues. Between the trimmed V and J ends, which lost 2 bases and 0 bases, there was a span of 7 bases. From germline, CDR1 is MNHEY and CDR2 SVGEGT. CDR3 loop: CASSYGGMNTEAFF. CDR3 nucleotide sequence: TGTGCCAGCAGTTACGGGGGAATGAACACTGAAGCTTTCTTT.

The J gene is TRBJ2-7, the V gene TRBV10-3; TRBD2 might be the D (5 bases). CDR3 length: 13 amino acids. The V gene's germline CDR1 is ENHRY and CDR2 SYGVKD. V gave up 7 bases and J gave up 1 base, with 11 bases separating them. The CDR3 region is CAIKEDRSYEQYF. In DNA form, the CDR3 reads TGTGCCATCAAGGAGGATCGTTCCTACGAGCAGTACTTC.

This chain joins TRBV20-1 and TRBJ2-1; D unresolved. This CDR3 is 18 amino acids long. V was shortened by 6 bases and J by 0 bases, with 24 bases between the two germline ends. Germline CDR1 reads DFQATT; CDR2 reads SNEGSKA (reference sequence). The DNA of the CDR3 is TGCAGTGCCTCCCTCTGGTCGGGTTCCCGGACCTCCTACAATGAGCAGTTCTTC. Translating it yields CSASLWSGSRTSYNEQFF.

The chain links TRBV12-3 or TRBV12-4 to TRBJ2-7; the match to TRBD1 covers 8 bases. V gave up 7 bases and J gave up 0 bases; unmatched junction bases: 5. This CDR3 comprises 14 residues. CDR3 residues: CASTWGQDSYEQYF. CDR3 DNA: TGTGCCAGCACCTGGGGACAGGACTCCTACGAGCAGTACTTC.

This clonotype has just one count. A read error may produce the germline difference seen at one junction end. This chain joins TRBV6-6 and TRBJ2-7; TRBD1 matches at 8 bases. CDR1 and CDR2 from the germline V gene are MNHNY and SVGAGI (reference sequence). The CDR3 runs to 12 residues. The CDR3, as DNA: TGTGCCAGCAGTTACTTCATGGACAGGGTCCACTTC. This codes for CASSYFMDRVHF.

This clonotype was observed a few times. The CDR3 region has the DNA TGTGCCAGCAGGATCCACCTACAGGGCCACTACACCTTC. Amino acid sequence: CASRIHLQGHYTF. The V and J genes are TRBV6-5 and TRBJ1-2; D is perhaps TRBD1 (6 bases). Between the trimmed V and J ends, which lost 6 bases and 10 bases, there was a span of 18 bases. Germline CDR1 reads MNHEY; CDR2 reads SVGAGI. CDR3 length equals 13 residues.

V is TRBV20-1 and J is TRBJ2-1; tentative D call: TRBD2 (6 bases). CDR1 and CDR2 (germline): DFQATT, SNEGSKA (reference sequence). The V and J ends lost 6 bases and 8 bases respectively, with 20 bases between them. The CDR3 extends over 14 amino acids. CDR3: CSAPQTSIIHEQFF. The CDR3 DNA reads TGCAGTGCACCCCAGACTAGTATAATCCATGAGCAGTTCTTC.

Ten or more counts support this clonotype. This chain connects TRBV7-2 to TRBJ2-5; D is perhaps TRBD1 (6 bases). Germline CDR1 and CDR2: SGHTA and FQGNSA. V lost 1 base to trimming and J lost 5 bases, with 14 bases between them. CDR3 size: 15 residues. CDR3 nucleotide sequence: TGTGCCAGCAGCTTAGTTGGGGGCCGTGAGGAGACCCAGTACTTC. As protein: CASSLVGGREETQYF.

The chain combines TRBV27 with TRBJ2-5; D uncertain. Trimming stripped 6 bases from V and 2 bases from J, with 10 bases between. The CDR3 covers 13 residues. CDR1 MNHEY and CDR2 SMNVEV come from the germline V gene (reference sequence). The CDR3 DNA follows: TGTGCCAGCAGCCGTCGCCTTCAAGAGACCCAGTACTTC. Protein sequence: CASSRRLQETQYF.

This clonotype was detected a few times. The V gene is TRBV28, the J gene TRBJ2-5; D ambiguous. Matching the DNA end better, TRBJ2-1 makes the J call doubtful. CDR3 length equals 14 residues. Per the germline V gene, CDR1 is MDHEN and CDR2 is SYDVKM. CDR3 in amino acids: CASSLQIPGSEQFF. The CDR3 bases are TGTGCCAGCAGTTTGCAGATTCCCGGATCGGAGCAGTTCTTC.

This clonotype has at least ten counts. This sequence joins TRBV6-1 and TRBJ2-4; D is ambiguous. Trimming left V 5 bases short and J 0 bases short, with 8 bases between. The CDR3 covers 14 residues. Germline V gene data show CDR1 as MNHNS and CDR2 as SASEGT. In DNA, the CDR3 is TGTGCCAGCAGTCTGCAGGTAGCCAAAAACATTCAGTACTTC. Its translation: CASSLQVAKNIQYF.

This clonotype was seen more than once but under ten times. The chain couples TRBV5-1 to TRBJ2-1, with TRBD2 identical over 9 bases. The CDR3 consists of 16 residues. Germline lookup yields CDR1 SGHRS and CDR2 YFSETQ. V was pared by 3 bases and J by 10 bases, with 14 bases of the junction left unmatched. For the CDR3, the DNA is TGCGCCAGCAGCTCCCTAGGGGGTAGCGGGAGTGGGGAGCAGTTCTTC. This encodes CASSSLGGSGSGEQFF.

V is TRBV20-1 and J is TRBJ1-1; D is undetermined. CDR1 and CDR2 (germline): DFQATT, SNEGSKA (reference sequence). The CDR3 spans 12 residues. Trimming left V 3 bases short and J 3 bases short, with 8 bases between. CDR3 in amino acids: CSASLAYTEAFF. As DNA, the CDR3 is TGCAGTGCTAGTCTGGCTTACACTGAAGCTTTCTTT.

The chain has TRBV7-9 and TRBJ1-4, with D perhaps TRBD1 (6 bases). V was pared by 5 bases and J by 8 bases, with 18 bases between. The V gene's germline CDR1 is SEHNR and CDR2 FQNEAQ (reference sequence). CDR3 size: 15 residues. This CDR3 reads CASSQRQGSSEKLFF. The CDR3 region has the DNA TGTGCCAGCAGCCAACGTCAGGGGAGTAGCGAAAAACTGTTTTTT.